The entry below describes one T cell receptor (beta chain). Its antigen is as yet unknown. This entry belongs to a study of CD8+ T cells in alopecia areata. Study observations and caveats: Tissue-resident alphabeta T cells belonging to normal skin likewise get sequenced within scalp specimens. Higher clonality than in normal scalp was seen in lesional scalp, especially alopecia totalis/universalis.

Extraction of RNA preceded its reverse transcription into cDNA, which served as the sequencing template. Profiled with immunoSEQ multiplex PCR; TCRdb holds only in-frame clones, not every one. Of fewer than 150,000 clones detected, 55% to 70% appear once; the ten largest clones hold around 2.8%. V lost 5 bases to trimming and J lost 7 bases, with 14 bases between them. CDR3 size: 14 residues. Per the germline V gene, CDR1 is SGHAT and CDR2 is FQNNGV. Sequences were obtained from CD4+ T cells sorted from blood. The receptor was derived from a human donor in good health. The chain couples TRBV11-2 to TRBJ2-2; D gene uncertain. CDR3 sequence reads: CASSLVRSGGELFF. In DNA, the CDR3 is TGTGCCAGCAGCCTTGTGAGAAGTGGCGGGGAGCTGTTTTTT.